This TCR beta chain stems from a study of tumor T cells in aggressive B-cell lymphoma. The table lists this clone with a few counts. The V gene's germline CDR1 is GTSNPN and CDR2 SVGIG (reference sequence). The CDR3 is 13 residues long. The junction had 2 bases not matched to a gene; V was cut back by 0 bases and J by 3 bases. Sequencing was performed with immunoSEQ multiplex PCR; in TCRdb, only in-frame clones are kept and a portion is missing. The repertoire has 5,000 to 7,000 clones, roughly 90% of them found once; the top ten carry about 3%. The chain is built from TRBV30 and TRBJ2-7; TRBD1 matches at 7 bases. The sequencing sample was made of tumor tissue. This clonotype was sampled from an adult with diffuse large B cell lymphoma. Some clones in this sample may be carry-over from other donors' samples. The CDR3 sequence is CAWSVGTDYEQYF. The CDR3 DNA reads TGTGCCTGGAGTGTAGGGACAGACTACGAGCAGTACTTC.